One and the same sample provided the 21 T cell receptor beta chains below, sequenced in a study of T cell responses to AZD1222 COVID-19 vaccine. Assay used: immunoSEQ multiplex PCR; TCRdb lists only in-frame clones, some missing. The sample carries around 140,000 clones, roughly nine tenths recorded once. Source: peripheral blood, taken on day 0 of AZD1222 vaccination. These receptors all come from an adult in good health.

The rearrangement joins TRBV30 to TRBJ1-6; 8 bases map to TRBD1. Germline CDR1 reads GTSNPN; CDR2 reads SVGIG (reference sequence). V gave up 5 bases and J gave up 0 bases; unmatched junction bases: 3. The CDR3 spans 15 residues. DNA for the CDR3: TGTGCCTGGGGGACAGGCAGCTCCTATAATTCACCCCTCCACTTT. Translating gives CAWGTGSSYNSPLHF.

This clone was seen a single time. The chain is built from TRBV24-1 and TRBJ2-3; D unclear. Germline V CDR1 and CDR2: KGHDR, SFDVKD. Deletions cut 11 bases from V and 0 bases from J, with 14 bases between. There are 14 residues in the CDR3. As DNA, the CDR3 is TGTGCCAGCGGACCCGATACTAGCACAGATACGCAGTATTTT. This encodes CASGPDTSTDTQYF.

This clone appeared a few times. The CDR3 spells CASSQSPAISGNTIYF. CDR3 nucleotides: TGCGCCAGCAGTCAATCTCCAGCCATCTCTGGAAACACCATATATTTT. The rearrangement joins TRBV23-1 to TRBJ1-3; no reliable D call. TRBV23-1 is an ORF; its function is uncertain. The CDR3 is made up of 16 amino acids. Trimming stripped 0 bases from V and 0 bases from J, with 9 bases between.

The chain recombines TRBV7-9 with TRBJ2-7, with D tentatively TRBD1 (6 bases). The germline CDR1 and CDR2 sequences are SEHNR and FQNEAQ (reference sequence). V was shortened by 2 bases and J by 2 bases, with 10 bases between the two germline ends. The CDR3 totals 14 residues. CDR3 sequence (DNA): TGTGCCAGCAGCTTAACAGGGCCCACCTACGAGCAGTACTTC. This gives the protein CASSLTGPTYEQYF.

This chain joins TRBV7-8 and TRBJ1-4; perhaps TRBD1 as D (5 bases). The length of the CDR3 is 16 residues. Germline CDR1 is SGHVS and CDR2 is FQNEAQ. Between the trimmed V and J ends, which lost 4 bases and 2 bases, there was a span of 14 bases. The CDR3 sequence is CASSSRDWRTNEKLFF. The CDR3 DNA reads TGTGCCAGCAGCTCAAGGGACTGGAGGACTAATGAAAAACTGTTTTTT.

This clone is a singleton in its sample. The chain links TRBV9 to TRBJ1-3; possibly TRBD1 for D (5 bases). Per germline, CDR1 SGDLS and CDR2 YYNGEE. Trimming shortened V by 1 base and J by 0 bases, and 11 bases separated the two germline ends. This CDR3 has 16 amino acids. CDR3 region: CASSVNTGYSGNTIYF. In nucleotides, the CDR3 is TGTGCCAGCAGCGTAAATACAGGATACTCTGGAAACACCATATATTTT.

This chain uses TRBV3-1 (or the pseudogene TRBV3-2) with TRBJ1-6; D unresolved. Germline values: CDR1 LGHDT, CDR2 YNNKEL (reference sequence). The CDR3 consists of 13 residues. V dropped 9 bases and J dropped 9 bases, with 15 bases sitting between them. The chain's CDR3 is CASSESPVSPLHF. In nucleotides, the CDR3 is TGTGCCAGTTCCGAGTCCCCGGTTTCACCCCTCCACTTT.

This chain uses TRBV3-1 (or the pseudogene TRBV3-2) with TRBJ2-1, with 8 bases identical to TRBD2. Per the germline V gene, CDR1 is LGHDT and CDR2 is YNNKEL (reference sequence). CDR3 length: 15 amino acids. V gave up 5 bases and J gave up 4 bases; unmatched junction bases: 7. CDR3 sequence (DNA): TGTGCCAGCAGCAAAACTAGCGGAGCTTACAATGAGCAGTTCTTC. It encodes CASSKTSGAYNEQFF.

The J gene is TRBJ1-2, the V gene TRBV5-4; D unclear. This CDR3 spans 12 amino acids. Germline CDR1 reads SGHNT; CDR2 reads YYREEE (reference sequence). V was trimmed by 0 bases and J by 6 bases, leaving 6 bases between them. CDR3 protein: CASSLAYDGYTF. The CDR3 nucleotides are TGTGCCAGCAGCTTGGCTTATGATGGCTACACCTTC.

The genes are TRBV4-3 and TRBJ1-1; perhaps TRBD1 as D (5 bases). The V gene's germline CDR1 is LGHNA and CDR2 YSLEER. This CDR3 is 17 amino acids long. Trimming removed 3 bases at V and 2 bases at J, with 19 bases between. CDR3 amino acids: CASSHPRGSGLNTEAFF. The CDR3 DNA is TGCGCCAGCAGCCATCCACGGGGGTCAGGCCTTAACACTGAAGCTTTCTTT.

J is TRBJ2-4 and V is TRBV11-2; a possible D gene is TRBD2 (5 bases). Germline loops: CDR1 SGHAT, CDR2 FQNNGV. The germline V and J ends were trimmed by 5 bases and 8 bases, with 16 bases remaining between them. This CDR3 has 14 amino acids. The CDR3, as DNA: TGTGCCAGCAGCCACACCCGGGATACGGACATTCAGTACTTC. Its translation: CASSHTRDTDIQYF.

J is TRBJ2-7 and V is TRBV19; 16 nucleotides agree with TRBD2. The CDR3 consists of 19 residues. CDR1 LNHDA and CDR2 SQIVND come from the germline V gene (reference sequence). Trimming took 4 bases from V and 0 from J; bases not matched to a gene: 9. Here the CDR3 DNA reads TGTGCCAGTAGTAGATCGGGACTAGCGGGAGGGCTTAACTCCTACGAGCAGTACTTC. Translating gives CASSRSGLAGGLNSYEQYF.

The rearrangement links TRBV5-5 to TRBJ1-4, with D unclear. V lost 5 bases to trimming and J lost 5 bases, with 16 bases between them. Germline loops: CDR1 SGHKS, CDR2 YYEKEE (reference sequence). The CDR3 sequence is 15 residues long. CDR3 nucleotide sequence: TGTGCCAGCAGAGACGGCCCGACCTCGAATGAAAAACTGTTTTTT. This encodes CASRDGPTSNEKLFF. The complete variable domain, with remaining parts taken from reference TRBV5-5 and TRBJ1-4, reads DAGVTQSPTHLIKTRGQQVTLRCSPISGHKSVSWYQQVLGQGPQFIFQYYEKEERGRGNFPDRFSARQFPNYSSELNVNALLLGDSALYLCASRDGPTSNEKLFFGSGTQLSVL.

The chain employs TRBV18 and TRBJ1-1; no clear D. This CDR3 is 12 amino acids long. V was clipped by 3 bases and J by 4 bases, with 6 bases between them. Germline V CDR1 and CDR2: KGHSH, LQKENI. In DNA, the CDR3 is TGTGCCAGCTCACCTTCAGGCACTGAAGCTTTCTTT. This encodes CASSPSGTEAFF.

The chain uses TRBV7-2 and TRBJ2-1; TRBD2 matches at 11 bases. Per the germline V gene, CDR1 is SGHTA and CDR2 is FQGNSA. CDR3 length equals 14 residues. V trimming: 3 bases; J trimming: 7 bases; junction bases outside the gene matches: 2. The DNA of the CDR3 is TGTGCCAGCAGCTTTAGCGGGGGGGCGAATGAGCAGTTCTTC. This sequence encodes CASSFSGGANEQFF.

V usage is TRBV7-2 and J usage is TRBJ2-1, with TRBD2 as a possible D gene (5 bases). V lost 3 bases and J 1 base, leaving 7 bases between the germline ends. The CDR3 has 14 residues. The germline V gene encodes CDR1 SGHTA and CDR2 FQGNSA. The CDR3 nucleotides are TGTGCCAGCAGCTTGTCGGGGTCCTACAATGAGCAGTTCTTC. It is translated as CASSLSGSYNEQFF.

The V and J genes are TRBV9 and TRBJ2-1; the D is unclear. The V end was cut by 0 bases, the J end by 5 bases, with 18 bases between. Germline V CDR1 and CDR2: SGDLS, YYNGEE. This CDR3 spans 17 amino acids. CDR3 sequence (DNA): TGTGCCAGCAGCGTAGGTCCTGGGCCGCGCGCGAACAATGAGCAGTTCTTC. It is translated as CASSVGPGPRANNEQFF. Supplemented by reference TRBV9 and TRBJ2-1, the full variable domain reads DSGVTQTPKHLITATGQRVTLRCSPRSGDLSVYWYQQSLDQGLQFLIQYYNGEERAKGNILERFSAQQFPDLHSELNLSSLELGDSALYFCASSVGPGPRANNEQFFGPGTRLTVL.

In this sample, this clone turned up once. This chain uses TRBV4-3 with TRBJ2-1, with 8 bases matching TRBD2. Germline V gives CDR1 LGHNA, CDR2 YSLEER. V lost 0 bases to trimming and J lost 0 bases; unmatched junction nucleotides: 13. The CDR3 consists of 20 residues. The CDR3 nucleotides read TGCGCCAGCAGCCAAGATGAGGCAATGAGCGGGAGCCTCTCCTACAATGAGCAGTTCTTC. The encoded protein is CASSQDEAMSGSLSYNEQFF.

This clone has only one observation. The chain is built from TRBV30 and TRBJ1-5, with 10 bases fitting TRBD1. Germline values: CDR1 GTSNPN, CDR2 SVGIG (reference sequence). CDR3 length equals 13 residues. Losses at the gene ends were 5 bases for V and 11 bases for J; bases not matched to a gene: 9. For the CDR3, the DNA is TGTGCCTGGGGGACAGGGGCTACCACAGCCCAGCATTTT. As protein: CAWGTGATTAQHF.

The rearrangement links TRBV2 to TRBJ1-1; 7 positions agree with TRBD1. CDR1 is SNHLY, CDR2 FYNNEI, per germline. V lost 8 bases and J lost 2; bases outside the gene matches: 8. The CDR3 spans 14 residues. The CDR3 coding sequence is TGTGCCAGCGACCGGCAGGGGGTTAACACTGAAGCTTTCTTT. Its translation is CASDRQGVNTEAFF.

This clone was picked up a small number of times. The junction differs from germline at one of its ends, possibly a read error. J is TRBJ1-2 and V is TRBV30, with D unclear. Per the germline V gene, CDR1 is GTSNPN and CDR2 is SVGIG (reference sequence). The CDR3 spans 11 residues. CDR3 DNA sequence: TGTGCCTGGACCATTTCGGGCAGACGCGCCTTC. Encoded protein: CAWTISGRRAF.